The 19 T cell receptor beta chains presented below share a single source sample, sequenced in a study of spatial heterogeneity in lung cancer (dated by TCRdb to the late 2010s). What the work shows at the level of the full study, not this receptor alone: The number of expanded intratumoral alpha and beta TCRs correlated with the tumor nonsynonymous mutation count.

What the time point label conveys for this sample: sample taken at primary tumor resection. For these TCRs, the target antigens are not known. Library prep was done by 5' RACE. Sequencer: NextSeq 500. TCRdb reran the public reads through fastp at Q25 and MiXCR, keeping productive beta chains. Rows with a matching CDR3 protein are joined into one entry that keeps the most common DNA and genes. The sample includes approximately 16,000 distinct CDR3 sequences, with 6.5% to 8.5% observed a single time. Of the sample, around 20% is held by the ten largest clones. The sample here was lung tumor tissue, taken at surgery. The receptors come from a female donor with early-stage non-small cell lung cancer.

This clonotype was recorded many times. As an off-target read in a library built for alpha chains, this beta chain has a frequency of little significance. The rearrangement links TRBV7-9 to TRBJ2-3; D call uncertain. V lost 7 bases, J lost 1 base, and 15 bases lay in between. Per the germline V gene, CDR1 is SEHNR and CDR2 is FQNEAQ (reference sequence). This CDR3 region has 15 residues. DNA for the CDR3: TGTGCCAGCATCGGGTTTCGACCAGGCACAGATACGCAGTATTTT. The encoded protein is CASIGFRPGTDTQYF. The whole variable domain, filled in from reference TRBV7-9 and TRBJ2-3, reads DTGVSQNPRHKITKRGQNVTFRCDPISEHNRLYWYRQTLGQGPEFLTYFQNEAQLEKSRLLSDRFSAERPKGSFSTLEIQRTEQGDSAMYLCASIGFRPGTDTQYFGPGTRLTVL.

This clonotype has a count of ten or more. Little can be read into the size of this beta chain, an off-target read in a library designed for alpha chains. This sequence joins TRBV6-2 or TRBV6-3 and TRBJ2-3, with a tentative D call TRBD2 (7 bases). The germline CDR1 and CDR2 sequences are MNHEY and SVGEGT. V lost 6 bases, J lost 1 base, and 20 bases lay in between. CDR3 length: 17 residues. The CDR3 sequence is CASSPRGGGGGTDTQYF. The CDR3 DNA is TGTGCCAGCAGCCCCAGGGGCGGCGGGGGAGGCACAGATACGCAGTATTTT.

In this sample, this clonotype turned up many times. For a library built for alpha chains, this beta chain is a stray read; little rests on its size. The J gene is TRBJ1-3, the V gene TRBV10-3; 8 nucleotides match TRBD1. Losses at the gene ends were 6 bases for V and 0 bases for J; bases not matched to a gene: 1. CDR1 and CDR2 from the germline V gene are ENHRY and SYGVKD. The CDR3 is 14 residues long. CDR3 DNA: TGTGCCATCAGCACAGGGGGCTCTGGAAACACCATATATTTT. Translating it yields CAISTGGSGNTIYF.

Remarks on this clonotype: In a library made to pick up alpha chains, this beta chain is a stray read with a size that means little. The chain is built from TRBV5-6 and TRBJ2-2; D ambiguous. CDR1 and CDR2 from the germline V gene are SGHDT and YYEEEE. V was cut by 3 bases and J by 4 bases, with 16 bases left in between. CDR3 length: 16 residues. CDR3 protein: CASSSKIYGPTGELFF. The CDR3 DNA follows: TGTGCCAGCAGCTCGAAGATATACGGTCCCACCGGGGAGCTGTTTTTT.

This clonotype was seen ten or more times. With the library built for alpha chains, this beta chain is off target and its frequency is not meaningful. As DNA, the CDR3 is TGTGCCAGCAGCCCGGGACTAGCGGAGAGTATCTACGAGCAGTACTTC. The encoded protein is CASSPGLAESIYEQYF. This chain uses TRBV3-1 with TRBJ2-7; 11 positions agree with TRBD2. Germline V gene data show CDR1 as LGHDT and CDR2 as YNNKEL (reference sequence). After removal of 4 bases from V and 3 bases from J, the junction contained 8 bases not matched to a gene. The CDR3 is 16 amino acids.

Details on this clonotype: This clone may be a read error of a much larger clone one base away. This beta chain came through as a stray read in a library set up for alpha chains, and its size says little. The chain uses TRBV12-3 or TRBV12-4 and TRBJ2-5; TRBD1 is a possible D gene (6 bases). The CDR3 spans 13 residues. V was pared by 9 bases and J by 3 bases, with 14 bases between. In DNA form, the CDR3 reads TGTGCCAGAAGTCCGGACAGTAAAGAGACCCAGTACTTC. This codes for CARSPDSKETQYF.

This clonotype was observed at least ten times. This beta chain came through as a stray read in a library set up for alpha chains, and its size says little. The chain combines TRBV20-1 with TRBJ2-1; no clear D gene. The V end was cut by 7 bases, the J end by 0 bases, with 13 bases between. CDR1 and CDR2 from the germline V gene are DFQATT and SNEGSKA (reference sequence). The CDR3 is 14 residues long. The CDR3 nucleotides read TGCAGTGTTCGGCGGAGTAGCTCCTACAATGAGCAGTTCTTC. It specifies CSVRRSSSYNEQFF.

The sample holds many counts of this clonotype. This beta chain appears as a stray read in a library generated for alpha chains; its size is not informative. DNA of the CDR3: TGTGCCTGGGCGGGCGAAAGCTCCTACGAGCAGTACTTC. Its translation is CAWAGESSYEQYF. The chain employs TRBV2 and TRBJ2-7, with a weak D call TRBD2 (5 bases). There are 13 residues in the CDR3. Germline V lookup: CDR1 SNHLY, CDR2 FYNNEI. Trimming took off 11 bases at V and 0 bases at J, with 14 bases between the two ends.

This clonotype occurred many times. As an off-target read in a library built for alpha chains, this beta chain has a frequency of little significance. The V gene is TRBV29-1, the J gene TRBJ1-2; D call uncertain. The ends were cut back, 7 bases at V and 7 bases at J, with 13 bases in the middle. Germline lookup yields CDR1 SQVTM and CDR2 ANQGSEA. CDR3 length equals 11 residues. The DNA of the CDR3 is TGCAGCGCCCCAATTGAGGTTGGCTACACCTTC. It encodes CSAPIEVGYTF.

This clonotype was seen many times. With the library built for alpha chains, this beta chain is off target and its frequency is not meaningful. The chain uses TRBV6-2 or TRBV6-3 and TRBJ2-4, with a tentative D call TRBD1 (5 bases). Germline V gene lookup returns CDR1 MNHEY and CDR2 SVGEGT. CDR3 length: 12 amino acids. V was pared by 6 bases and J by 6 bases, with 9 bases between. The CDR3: CASRTRVNIQYF. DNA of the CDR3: TGTGCCAGCAGAACCAGGGTAAACATTCAGTACTTC.

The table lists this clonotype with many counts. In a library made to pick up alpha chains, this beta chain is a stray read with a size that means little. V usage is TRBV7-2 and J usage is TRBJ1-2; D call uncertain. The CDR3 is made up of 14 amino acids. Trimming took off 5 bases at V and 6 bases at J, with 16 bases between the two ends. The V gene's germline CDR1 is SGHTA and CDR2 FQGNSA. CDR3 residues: CASSPPMRVHGYTF. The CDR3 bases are TGTGCCAGCAGCCCCCCCATGAGGGTCCATGGCTACACCTTC.

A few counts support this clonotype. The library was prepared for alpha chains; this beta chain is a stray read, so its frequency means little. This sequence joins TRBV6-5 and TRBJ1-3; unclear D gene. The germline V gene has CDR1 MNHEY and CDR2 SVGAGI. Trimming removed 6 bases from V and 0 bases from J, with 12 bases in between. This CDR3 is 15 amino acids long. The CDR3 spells CASSSGPYSGNTIYF. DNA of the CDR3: TGTGCCAGCAGCTCCGGACCGTACTCTGGAAACACCATATATTTT.

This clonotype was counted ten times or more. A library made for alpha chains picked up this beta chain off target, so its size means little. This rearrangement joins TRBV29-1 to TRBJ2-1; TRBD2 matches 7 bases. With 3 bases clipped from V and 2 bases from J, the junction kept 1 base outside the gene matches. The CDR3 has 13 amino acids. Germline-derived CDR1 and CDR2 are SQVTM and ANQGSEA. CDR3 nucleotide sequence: TGCAGCGTTGAGGGGAGGGCCTACAATGAGCAGTTCTTC. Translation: CSVEGRAYNEQFF.

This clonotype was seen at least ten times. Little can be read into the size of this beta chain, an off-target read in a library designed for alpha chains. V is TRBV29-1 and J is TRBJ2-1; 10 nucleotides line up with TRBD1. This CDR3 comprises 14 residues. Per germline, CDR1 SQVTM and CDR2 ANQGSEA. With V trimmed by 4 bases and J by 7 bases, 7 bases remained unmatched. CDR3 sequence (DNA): TGCAGCGTTGTTCATGGGACAGGGGATAATGAGCAGTTCTTC. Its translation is CSVVHGTGDNEQFF.

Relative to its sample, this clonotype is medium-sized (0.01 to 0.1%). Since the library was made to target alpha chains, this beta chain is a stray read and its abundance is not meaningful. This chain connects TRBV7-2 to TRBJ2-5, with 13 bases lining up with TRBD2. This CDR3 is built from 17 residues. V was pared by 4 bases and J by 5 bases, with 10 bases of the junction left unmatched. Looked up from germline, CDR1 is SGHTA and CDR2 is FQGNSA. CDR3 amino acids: CASSSSTSGGAYETQYF. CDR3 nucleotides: TGTGCCAGCAGCTCCAGCACTAGCGGGGGGGCCTATGAGACCCAGTACTTC.

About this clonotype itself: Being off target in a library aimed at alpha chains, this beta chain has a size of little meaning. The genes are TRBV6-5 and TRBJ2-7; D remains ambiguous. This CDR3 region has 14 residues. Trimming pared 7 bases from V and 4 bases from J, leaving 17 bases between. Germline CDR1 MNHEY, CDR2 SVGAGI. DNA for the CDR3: TGTGCCAGCACTGGGGTTAGGGCCCGGTACGAGCAGTACTTC. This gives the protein CASTGVRARYEQYF.

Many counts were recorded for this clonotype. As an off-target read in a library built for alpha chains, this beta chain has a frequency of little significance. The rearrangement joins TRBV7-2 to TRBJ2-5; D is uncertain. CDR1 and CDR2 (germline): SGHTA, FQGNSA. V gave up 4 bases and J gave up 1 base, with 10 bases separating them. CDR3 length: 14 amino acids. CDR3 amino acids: CASSYQVGQETQYF. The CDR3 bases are TGTGCCAGCAGCTACCAAGTGGGCCAAGAGACCCAGTACTTC. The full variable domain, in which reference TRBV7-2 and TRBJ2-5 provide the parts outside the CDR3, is GAGVSQSPSNKVTEKGKDVELRCDPISGHTALYWYRQSLGQGLEFLIYFQGNSAPDKSGLPSDRFSAERTGGSVSTLTIQRTQQEDSAVYLCASSYQVGQETQYFGPGTRLLVL.

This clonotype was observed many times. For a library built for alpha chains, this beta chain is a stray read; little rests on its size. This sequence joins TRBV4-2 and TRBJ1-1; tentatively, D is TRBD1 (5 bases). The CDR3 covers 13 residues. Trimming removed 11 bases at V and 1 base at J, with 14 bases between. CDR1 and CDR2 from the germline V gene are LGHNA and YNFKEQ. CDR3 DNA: TGTGCCGATCCGGGGGAGAGGAACACTGAAGCTTTCTTT. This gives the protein CADPGERNTEAFF.

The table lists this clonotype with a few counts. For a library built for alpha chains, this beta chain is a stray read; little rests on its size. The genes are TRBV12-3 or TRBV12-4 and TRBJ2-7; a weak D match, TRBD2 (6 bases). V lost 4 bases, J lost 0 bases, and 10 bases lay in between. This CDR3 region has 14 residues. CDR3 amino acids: CASSSQTSSYEQYF. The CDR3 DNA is TGTGCCAGCAGTTCCCAGACTAGCTCCTACGAGCAGTACTTC.